Presented here are 6 T cell receptor beta chains from one specimen sequenced in a study of identical twins. Via MiXCR, TCRdb re-called the 5' RACE reads, giving one row per CDR3 protein. The repertoire has some 560,000 distinct CDR3 sequences, more than 9% of them found once; the top ten carry more than 2.5%. The same specimen was also included in a second study, on yellow fever vaccine responses in identical twins.

Specimen: PBMCs. The receptors shown here come from a woman aged 18-29 years in good health.

This clonotype showed up just a few times. The chain uses TRBV10-2 and TRBJ2-6; TRBD2 might be the D (5 bases). This CDR3 has 16 residues. V was clipped by 10 bases and J by 0 bases, with 16 bases between them. Germline V gene data show CDR1 as WSHSY and CDR2 as SAAADI. Here the CDR3 reads CATQRADSSGANVLTF. The CDR3 DNA is TGCGCCACCCAGCGAGCGGATTCCTCTGGGGCCAACGTCCTGACTTTC.

This clonotype has a count of ten or more. The CDR3 is CASSLASGSLGEQYF. The CDR3 DNA reads TGCGCCAGCAGCTTGGCAAGCGGGAGCCTGGGAGAGCAGTACTTC. V is TRBV5-1 and J is TRBJ2-7; 8 nucleotides match TRBD2. Germline CDR1 is SGHRS and CDR2 is YFSETQ. The CDR3 has 15 residues. V was clipped by 0 bases and J by 7 bases; unmatched bases: 9.

This rearrangement joins TRBV20-1 to TRBJ1-5; D gene ambiguous. Germline CDR1 DFQATT, CDR2 SNEGSKA (reference sequence). V gave up 6 bases and J gave up 5 bases, with 8 bases separating them. The CDR3 spans 11 residues. CDR3 nucleotide sequence: TGCAGTGCGAAGGACCATCAGCCCCAGCATTTT. Its translation: CSAKDHQPQHF.

This clonotype has ten or more counts. The chain carries TRBV10-3 and TRBJ2-5; D unresolved. Deletions cut 3 bases from V and 6 bases from J, with 8 bases between. Germline CDR1 is ENHRY and CDR2 is SYGVKD. The CDR3 has 12 amino acids. CDR3 sequence: CAISDGPKTQYF. As DNA, the CDR3 is TGTGCCATCAGTGACGGGCCCAAGACCCAGTACTTC.

This clonotype was detected many times. This chain joins TRBV5-5 and TRBJ2-1, with D possibly being TRBD2 (5 bases). With 0 bases removed from V and 9 bases from J, the gap between germline ends came to 16 bases. This CDR3 region has 15 residues. The germline V gene encodes CDR1 SGHKS and CDR2 YYEKEE (reference sequence). The DNA for the CDR3 is TGTGCCAGCAGCTTGGCCCCGGAGGACGTTGGTGAGCAGTTCTTC. Protein sequence: CASSLAPEDVGEQFF.

The genes are TRBV11-1 and TRBJ2-3, with D unclear. Trimming removed 2 bases at V and 0 bases at J, with 9 bases between. The CDR3 consists of 15 residues. Germline CDR1 is SGHAT and CDR2 is FQDESV (reference sequence). The CDR3 protein is CASSLSAVSTDTQYF. The CDR3 DNA is TGTGCCAGCAGCTTATCGGCAGTCAGCACAGATACGCAGTATTTT.